A single T cell receptor (beta chain) is shown here with its context. Its target is not known. This CDR3 contains 16 residues. Germline-derived CDR1 and CDR2 are SGDLS and YYNGEE. V trimming: 1 base; J trimming: 4 bases; junction bases outside the gene matches: 6. The PCR contained 60 Vbeta and 13 Jbeta primers. Repertoires were generated with immunoSEQ multiplex PCR, while TCRdb's copy carries only in-frame clones and drops some. The sample carries roughly 120,000 clones, 73% recorded once. This record comes from a study of cytomegalovirus exposure and HLA in healthy donors. About the research overall: Earlier results showed approximately 110 million unique TCR beta sequences derived from approximately 170 million T cells. About 85 million unique TCR sequences came from HLA-typed donors in an early release.

Study outcomes and limitations: Listed as cytomegalovirus-associated were roughly 180 TCR beta chains.

The receptor's source is a man aged 60 to 69 in good health and CMV-seropositive. The sequenced material came from PBMCs. The chain has TRBV9 and TRBJ2-3; TRBD1 aligns across 10 bases. CDR3 coding DNA: TGTGCCAGCAGCGTAACCGGGACAGGGGAGGCAGATACGCAGTATTTT. Residues: CASSVTGTGEADTQYF.